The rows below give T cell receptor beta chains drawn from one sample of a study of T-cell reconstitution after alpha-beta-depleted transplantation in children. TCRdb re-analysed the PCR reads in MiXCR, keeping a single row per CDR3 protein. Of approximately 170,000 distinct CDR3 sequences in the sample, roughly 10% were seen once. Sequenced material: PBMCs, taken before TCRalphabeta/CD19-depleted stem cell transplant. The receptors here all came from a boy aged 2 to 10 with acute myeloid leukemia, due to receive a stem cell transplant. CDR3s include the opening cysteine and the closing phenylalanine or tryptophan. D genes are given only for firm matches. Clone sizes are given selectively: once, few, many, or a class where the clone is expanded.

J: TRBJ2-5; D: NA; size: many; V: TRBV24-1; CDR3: CATSPGGARETQYF; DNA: TGTGCCACCAGCCCAGGAGGGGCTCGAGAGACCCAGTACTTC
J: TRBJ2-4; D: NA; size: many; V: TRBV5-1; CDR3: CASSLGIPRVSYGVGVNIQYF; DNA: TGCGCCAGCAGCTTGGGAATTCCCCGTGTCTCTTACGGGGTCGGGGTAAACATTCAGTACTTC
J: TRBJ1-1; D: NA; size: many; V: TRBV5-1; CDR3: CASSFEKQGGNTEAFF; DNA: TGCGCCAGCAGCTTCGAGAAACAGGGCGGCAACACTGAAGCTTTCTTT
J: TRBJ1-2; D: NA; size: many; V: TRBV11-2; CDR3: CASSLTDQFGYTF; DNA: TGTGCCAGCAGCTTAACCGACCAGTTTGGCTACACCTTC
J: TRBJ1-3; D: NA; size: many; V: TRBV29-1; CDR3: CSVWGHAGNTIYF; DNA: TGCAGCGTTTGGGGGCACGCTGGAAACACCATATATTTT
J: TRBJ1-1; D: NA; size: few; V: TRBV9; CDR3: CASSDSMNTEAFF; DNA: TGTGCCAGCAGCGACAGCATGAACACTGAAGCTTTCTTT
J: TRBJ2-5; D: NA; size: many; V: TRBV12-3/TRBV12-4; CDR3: CASSAHQETQYF; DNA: TGTGCCAGCAGCGCACACCAAGAGACCCAGTACTTC
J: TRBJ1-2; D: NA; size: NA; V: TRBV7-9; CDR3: CASSLPYGYGYTF; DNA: TGTGCCAGCAGCCTGCCCTACGGCTATGGCTACACCTTC
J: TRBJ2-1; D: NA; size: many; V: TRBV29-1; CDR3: CSVEPPATYNEQFF; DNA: TGCAGCGTTGAACCCCCAGCGACCTACAATGAGCAGTTCTTC
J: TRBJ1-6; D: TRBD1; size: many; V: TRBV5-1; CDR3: CASSLIDRVNSPLHF; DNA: TGCGCCAGCAGCTTAATAGACAGGGTCAATTCACCCCTCCACTTT
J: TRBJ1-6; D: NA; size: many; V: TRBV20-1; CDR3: CSARDSSQGWSPLHF; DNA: TGCAGTGCTAGAGATTCCTCGCAGGGATGGTCACCCCTCCACTTT
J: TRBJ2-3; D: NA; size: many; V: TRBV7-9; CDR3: CASSHPDSTDTQYF; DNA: TGTGCCAGCAGTCACCCGGACAGCACAGATACGCAGTATTTT
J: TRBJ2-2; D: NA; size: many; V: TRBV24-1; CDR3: CATSPGGRDVGELFF; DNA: TGTGCCACCTCCCCGGGTGGACGGGACGTCGGGGAGCTGTTTTTT
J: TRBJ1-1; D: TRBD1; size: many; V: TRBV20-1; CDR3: CSARQGPGTEAFF; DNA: TGCAGTGCGCGACAGGGGCCGGGGACTGAAGCTTTCTTT
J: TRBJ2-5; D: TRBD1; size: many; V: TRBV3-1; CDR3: CASSHPVTGGRETQYF; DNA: TGTGCCAGCAGCCATCCCGTTACAGGGGGCAGGGAGACCCAGTACTTC
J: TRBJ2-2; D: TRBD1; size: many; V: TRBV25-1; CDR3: CASDRGPGELFF; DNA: TGTGCCAGCGACAGGGGGCCCGGGGAGCTGTTTTTT
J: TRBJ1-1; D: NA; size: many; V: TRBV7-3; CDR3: CASSLASDTEAFF; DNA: TGTGCCAGCAGCTTAGCATCCGACACTGAAGCTTTCTTT
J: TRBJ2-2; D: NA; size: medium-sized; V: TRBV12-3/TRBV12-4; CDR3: CASSFWAGELFF; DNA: TGTGCCAGCAGTTTTTGGGCCGGGGAGCTGTTTTTT
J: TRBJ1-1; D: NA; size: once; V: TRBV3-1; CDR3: CASGRLPTEAFF; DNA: TGTGCCAGCGGCCGACTGCCCACTGAAGCTTTTTTT
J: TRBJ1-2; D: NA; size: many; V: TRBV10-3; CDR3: CAISGGPLLLINYGYTF; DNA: TGTGCCATCAGTGGGGGTCCGCTACTTTTAATTAACTATGGCTACACCTTC
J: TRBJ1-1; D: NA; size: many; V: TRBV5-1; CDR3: CASSLWGTNTEAFF; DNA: TGCGCCAGCAGCTTGTGGGGTACCAACACTGAAGCTTTCTTT
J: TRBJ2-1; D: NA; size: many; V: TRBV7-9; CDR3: CASRPGANQPNNEQFF; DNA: TGTGCCAGCAGGCCGGGGGCTAATCAACCAAACAATGAGCAGTTCTTC
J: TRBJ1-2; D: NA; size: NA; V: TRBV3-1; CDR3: CASSQLGQYGDTF; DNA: TGTGCCAGCAGCCAACTTGGACAGTATGGCGACACCTTC
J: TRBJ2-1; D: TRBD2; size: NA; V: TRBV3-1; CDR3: CASTPRWGERGYSYNEQFF; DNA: TGTGCCTCCACCCCCCGATGGGGGGAGCGGGGGTACTCCTACAATGAGCAGTTCTTC
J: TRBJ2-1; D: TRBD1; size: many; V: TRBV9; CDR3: CASSVTGTGNYNEQFF; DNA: TGTGCCAGCAGCGTAACCGGGACAGGGAACTACAATGAGCAGTTCTTC
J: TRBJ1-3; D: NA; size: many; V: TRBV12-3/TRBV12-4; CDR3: CASSNTRALRTGNTIYF; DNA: TGTGCCAGCAGTAACACCCGGGCCCTACGAACGGGAAACACCATATATTTT
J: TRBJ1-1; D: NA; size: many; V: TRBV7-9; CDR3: CASTQGRSGAEAFF; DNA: TGTGCCAGCACCCAGGGACGGTCCGGCGCTGAAGCTTTCTTT
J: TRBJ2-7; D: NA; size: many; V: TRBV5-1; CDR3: CASSTDNSYEQYF; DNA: TGCGCCAGCAGCACGGACAACTCCTACGAGCAGTACTTC
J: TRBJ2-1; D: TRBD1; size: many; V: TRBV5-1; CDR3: CASRTGGIFNEQFF; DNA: TGCGCCAGCAGGACAGGGGGCATTTTCAATGAGCAGTTCTTC
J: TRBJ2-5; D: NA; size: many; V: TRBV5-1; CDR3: CASSATQVQETQYF; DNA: TGCGCCAGCAGCGCAACACAGGTCCAAGAGACCCAGTACTTC